This entry is about one T cell receptor beta chain. Its antigen is unidentified. This entry belongs to a study of T-cell reconstitution after alpha-beta-depleted transplantation in children. Overall study findings and caveats: T-cell numbers and diversity, one year after transplant, stemmed largely from T cells that were newly produced. The study reportedly traced alpha-beta T cells about two months after transplant to several hundred expanded graft clones. Surviving recipient T cells and intrathymic progenitors accounted for some patients' high TCRbeta diversity at day 60.

As it was prepared, the TCRbeta library received unique molecular identifiers. TCRdb reanalysed the PCR reads using MiXCR and keeps one entry per CDR3 protein. Seen here are about 900,000 distinct CDR3 sequences, 25% to 30% observed once, and the top ten hold over 25%. Germline-derived CDR1 and CDR2 are SGHRS and YFSETQ. V was trimmed by 7 bases and J by 1 base, leaving 11 bases between them. The CDR3 extends over 13 amino acids. This specimen consisted of PBMCs, mostly from graft donor cells, obtained 360 days after TCRalphabeta/CD19-depleted stem cell transplant. The TCR originated in a boy less than two years old who had a stem cell transplant for SCID, so the T cells may come from the graft donor. The chain is built from TRBV5-1 and TRBJ1-1; the D gene is possibly TRBD1 (6 bases). DNA for the CDR3: TGCGCCAGCGCCCAGGGGTCGAACACTGAAGCTTTCTTT. It yields the protein CASAQGSNTEAFF.